This T cell receptor (beta chain) was identified in a study of CD8 T cells in Susac syndrome. Reverse transcription of about 0.5 to 1 ug RNA used random hexamers. A multiplex approach, immunoSEQ multiplex PCR, amplified TCR beta CDR3 across 54 Vbeta and 13 Jbeta. TCRdb analysed the immunoSEQ multiplex PCR reads with MiXCR anew, one entry per CDR3 protein. Among about 430,000 distinct CDR3 sequences, 75% to 90% were seen once, and the ten largest hold roughly 0.1%. Germline V gene lookup returns CDR1 LGHNA and CDR2 YNFKEQ. Trimming stripped 0 bases from V and 2 bases from J, with 14 bases between. This CDR3 region has 17 residues.

The clonotype was recovered from a human donor with multiple sclerosis. Sequencing input: CD8+ T cells from PBMCs. The V gene is TRBV4-2, the J gene TRBJ1-3; D is unclear. CDR3 amino acids: CASSQDKAGLPGNTIYF. Here the CDR3 DNA reads TGTGCCAGCAGCCAAGATAAGGCAGGCCTACCTGGAAACACCATATATTTT.